These 7 T cell receptor beta chains were sequenced from one sample in a study of cytomegalovirus exposure and HLA in healthy donors. The table came from immunoSEQ multiplex PCR; TCRdb's copy has only in-frame clones and leaves some out. The sample shows around 160,000 clones, about 88% of them seen only once. Material: PBMCs. These receptors were taken from a man aged 18 to 35 in good health and CMV-seronegative.

The rearrangement uses TRBV30 and TRBJ1-2; no clear D. V lost 3 bases, J lost 1 base, and 18 bases lay in between. This CDR3 has 16 amino acids. The V gene's germline CDR1 is GTSNPN and CDR2 SVGIG (reference sequence). CDR3 in DNA: TGTGCCTGGAGCCCCCGAGGGTTCACTCATAACTATGGCTACACCTTC. Protein: CAWSPRGFTHNYGYTF.

The genes are TRBV5-1 and TRBJ2-5, with 9 bases identical to TRBD2. V trimming: 3 bases; J trimming: 4 bases; junction bases outside the gene matches: 1. The CDR3 totals 13 residues. CDR1 and CDR2 from the germline V gene are SGHRS and YFSETQ. This CDR3 is CASSSTSGETQYF. The CDR3 nucleotides are TGCGCCAGCAGCTCGACTAGCGGAGAGACCCAGTACTTC.

V usage is TRBV14 and J usage is TRBJ2-2; 7 nucleotides agree with TRBD1. The CDR3 loop spans 17 amino acids. With V trimmed by 1 base and J by 6 bases, 11 bases remained unmatched. Germline loops: CDR1 SGHDN, CDR2 FVKESK. The CDR3 sequence is CASSQAPPRGRAGELFF. The CDR3 DNA reads TGTGCCAGCAGCCAAGCCCCTCCAAGGGGGCGCGCCGGGGAGCTGTTTTTT.

The chain carries TRBV5-1 and TRBJ1-6, with D tentatively TRBD1 (6 bases). V was shortened by 0 bases and J by 7 bases, with 14 bases between the two germline ends. Looked up from germline, CDR1 is SGHRS and CDR2 is YFSETQ. The CDR3 loop spans 16 amino acids. CDR3 in amino acids: CASSLATDRVNSPLHF. CDR3 DNA sequence: TGCGCCAGCAGCTTGGCCACGGACAGAGTCAATTCACCCCTCCACTTT.

The rearrangement joins TRBV5-6 to TRBJ1-1, with 7 bases identical to TRBD1. Germline CDR1 reads SGHDT; CDR2 reads YYEEEE. Losses at the gene ends were 1 base for V and 0 bases for J; bases not matched to a gene: 6. The CDR3 extends over 16 amino acids. In DNA form, the CDR3 reads TGTGCCAGCAGCTTGTCCAGGGGGAGTCTGAACACTGAAGCTTTCTTT. This sequence encodes CASSLSRGSLNTEAFF.

V usage is TRBV4-1 and J usage is TRBJ1-2, with D uncertain. CDR1 is MGHRA and CDR2 is YSYEKL in the germline V gene. The CDR3 length is 18 residues. V was trimmed by 5 bases and J by 4 bases, leaving 26 bases between them. CDR3 nucleotides: TGCGCCAGCAGCGGGCTCGTTTGGGAAACTGCAGCGGTCTATGGCTACACCTTC. It yields the protein CASSGLVWETAAVYGYTF.

The rearrangement uses TRBV28 and TRBJ2-3; D remains unclear. This CDR3 contains 12 residues. The ends were cut back, 3 bases at V and 4 bases at J, with 5 bases in the middle. CDR1 is MDHEN and CDR2 is SYDVKM in the germline V gene. The CDR3 loop reads CASSLRPDTQYF. The CDR3, as DNA: TGTGCCAGCAGTTTGCGGCCAGATACGCAGTATTTT.